The entry below gives a single T cell receptor (beta chain) sequence along with its context. In the source study's methods: Using reference gene primer amplification, nucleated cell counts were estimated. Here immunoSEQ multiplex PCR was the method, and the copy in TCRdb shows in-frame clones only, minus some. V, J and clone size derive from that table, while D and trimming were established from the DNA sequence. The data hold 81,000 or so clones, with roughly 86% observed a single time. This sample stems from a study of blood T cell repertoires in COVID-19. Whole-study context: The samples span acute and convalescent COVID-19 from the United States, Italy and Spain.

The CDR3 spans 14 residues. The germline V gene encodes CDR1 LNHNV and CDR2 YYDKDF (reference sequence). V was trimmed by 0 bases and J by 6 bases, leaving 11 bases between them. The chain joins TRBV15 to TRBJ1-1; D ambiguous. Sequencing used peripheral blood. The receptor's source is a man in his fifties or sixties with active COVID-19. This CDR3 reads CATSRDREFAEAFF. The CDR3 nucleotides read TGTGCCACCAGCAGAGATCGGGAGTTCGCTGAAGCTTTCTTT.